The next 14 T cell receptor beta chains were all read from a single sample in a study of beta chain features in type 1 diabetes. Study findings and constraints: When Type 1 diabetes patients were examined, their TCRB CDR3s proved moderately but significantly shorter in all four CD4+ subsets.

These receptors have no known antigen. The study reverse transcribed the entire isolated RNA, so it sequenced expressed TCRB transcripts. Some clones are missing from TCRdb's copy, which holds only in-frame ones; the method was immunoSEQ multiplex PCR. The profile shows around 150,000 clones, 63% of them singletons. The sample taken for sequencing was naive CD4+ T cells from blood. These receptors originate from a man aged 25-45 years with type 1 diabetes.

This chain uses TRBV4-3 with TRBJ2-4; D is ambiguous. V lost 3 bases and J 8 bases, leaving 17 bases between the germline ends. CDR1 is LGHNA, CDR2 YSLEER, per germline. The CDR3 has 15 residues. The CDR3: CASSQFRTEEYIQYF. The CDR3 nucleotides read TGCGCCAGCAGCCAGTTTCGGACCGAGGAGTACATTCAGTACTTC.

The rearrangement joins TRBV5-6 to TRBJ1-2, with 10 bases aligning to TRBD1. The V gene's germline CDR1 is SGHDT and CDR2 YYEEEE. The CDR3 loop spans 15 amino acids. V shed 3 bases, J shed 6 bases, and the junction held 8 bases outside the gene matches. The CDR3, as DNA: TGTGCCAGCAGCTCGACAGGGGGCGTTTCAAATGGCTACACCTTC. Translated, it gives CASSSTGGVSNGYTF.

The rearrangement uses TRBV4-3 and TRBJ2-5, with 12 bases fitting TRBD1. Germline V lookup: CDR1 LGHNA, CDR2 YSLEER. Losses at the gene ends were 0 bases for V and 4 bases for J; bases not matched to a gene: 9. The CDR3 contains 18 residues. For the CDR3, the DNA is TGCGCCAGCAGCCAAGATACCCGGGACAGGGGGCAACTAGAGACCCAGTACTTC. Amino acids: CASSQDTRDRGQLETQYF.

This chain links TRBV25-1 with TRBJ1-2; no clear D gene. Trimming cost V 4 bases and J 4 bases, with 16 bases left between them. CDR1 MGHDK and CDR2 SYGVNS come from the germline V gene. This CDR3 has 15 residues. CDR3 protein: CASSVTGVQSYGYTF. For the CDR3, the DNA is TGTGCCAGCAGTGTCACCGGGGTTCAGTCCTATGGCTACACCTTC.

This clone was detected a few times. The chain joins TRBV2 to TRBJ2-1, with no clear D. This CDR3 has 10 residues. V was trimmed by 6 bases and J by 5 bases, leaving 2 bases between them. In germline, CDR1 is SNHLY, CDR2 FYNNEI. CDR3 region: CASRDNEQFF. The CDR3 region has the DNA TGTGCCAGCAGGGACAATGAGCAGTTCTTC.

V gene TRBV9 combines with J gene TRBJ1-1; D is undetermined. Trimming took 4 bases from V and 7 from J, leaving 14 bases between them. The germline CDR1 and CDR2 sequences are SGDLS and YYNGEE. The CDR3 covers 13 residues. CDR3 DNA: TGTGCCAGCAGCCCTCTCTGGGCGCGTGAAGCTTTCTTT. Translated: CASSPLWAREAFF.

The CDR3: CTSSQDPLAGVYNEQFF. DNA for the CDR3: TGCACCAGCAGCCAAGATCCCCTAGCGGGGGTCTACAATGAGCAGTTCTTC. The chain is built from TRBV1 and TRBJ2-1; TRBD2, the D gene given by the table, was not confirmed from the DNA. TRBV1 is termed a pseudogene. The CDR3 has 17 amino acids.

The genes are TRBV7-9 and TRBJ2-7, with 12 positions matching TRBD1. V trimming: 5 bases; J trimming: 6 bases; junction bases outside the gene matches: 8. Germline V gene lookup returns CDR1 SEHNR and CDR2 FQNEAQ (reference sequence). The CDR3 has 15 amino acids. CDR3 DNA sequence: TGTGCCAGCAGCCCCCCCGGGACAGGGGGCTTCGAGCAGTACTTC. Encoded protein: CASSPPGTGGFEQYF. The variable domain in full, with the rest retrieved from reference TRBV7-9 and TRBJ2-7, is DTGVSQNPRHKITKRGQNVTFRCDPISEHNRLYWYRQTLGQGPEFLTYFQNEAQLEKSRLLSDRFSAERPKGSFSTLEIQRTEQGDSAMYLCASSPPGTGGFEQYFGPGTRLTVT.

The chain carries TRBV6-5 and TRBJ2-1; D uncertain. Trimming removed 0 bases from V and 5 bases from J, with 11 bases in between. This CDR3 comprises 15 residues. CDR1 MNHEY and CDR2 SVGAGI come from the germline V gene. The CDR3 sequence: CASSYSIPLHNEQFF. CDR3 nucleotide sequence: TGTGCCAGCAGTTACTCGATCCCACTACACAATGAGCAGTTCTTC.

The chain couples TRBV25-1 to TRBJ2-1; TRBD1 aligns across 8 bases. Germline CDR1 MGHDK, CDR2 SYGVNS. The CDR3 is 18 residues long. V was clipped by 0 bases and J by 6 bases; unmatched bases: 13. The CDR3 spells CASSEYSTGVLSSNEQFF. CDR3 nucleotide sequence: TGTGCCAGCAGTGAATATTCGACAGGGGTCCTTAGTAGCAATGAGCAGTTCTTC.

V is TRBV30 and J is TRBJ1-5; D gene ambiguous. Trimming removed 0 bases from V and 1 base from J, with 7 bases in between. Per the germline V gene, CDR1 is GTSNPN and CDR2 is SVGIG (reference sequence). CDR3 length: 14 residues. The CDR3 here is CAWSVDRSNQPQHF. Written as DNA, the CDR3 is TGTGCCTGGAGTGTCGACCGGAGCAATCAGCCCCAGCATTTT.

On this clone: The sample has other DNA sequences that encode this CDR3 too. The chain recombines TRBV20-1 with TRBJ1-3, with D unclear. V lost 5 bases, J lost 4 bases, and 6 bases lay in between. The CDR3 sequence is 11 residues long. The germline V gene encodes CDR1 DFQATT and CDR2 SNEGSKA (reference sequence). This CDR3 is CSADSGNTIYF. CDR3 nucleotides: TGCAGTGCTGATAGCGGAAACACCATATATTTT.

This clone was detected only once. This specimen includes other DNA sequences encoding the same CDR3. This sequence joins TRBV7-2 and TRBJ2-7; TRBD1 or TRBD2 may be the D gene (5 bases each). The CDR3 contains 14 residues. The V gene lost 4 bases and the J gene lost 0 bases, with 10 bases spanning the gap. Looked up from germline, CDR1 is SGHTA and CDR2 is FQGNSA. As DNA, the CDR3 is TGTGCCAGCAGCTCTGGGACGGTCTCCTACGAGCAGTACTTC. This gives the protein CASSSGTVSYEQYF.

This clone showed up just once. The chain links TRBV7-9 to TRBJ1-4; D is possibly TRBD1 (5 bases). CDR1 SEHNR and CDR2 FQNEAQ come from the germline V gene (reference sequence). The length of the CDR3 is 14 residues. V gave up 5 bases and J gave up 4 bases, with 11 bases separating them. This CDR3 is CASSMGLVNEKLFF. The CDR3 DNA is TGTGCCAGCAGCATGGGACTGGTTAATGAAAAACTGTTTTTT.